This T cell receptor (beta chain) was recorded in a study of shared clonotypes between healthy human individuals. Background on the study: Per donor, three plates held CD4 naive cells, three held CD4 memory, two held CD8 naive and one held CD8 memory. General study points: A reduction in generation probabilities was seen for non-shared clonotypes relative to those shared by all four donors.

Deep was the level used in running the assay. The method was immunoSEQ multiplex PCR; TCRdb's version includes in-frame clones alone and lacks a portion of them. The sample contains some 1,600,000 clones, 95% to 99% of which appear only once. With respect to this clone: Its matching antigen is unknown.

Germline V CDR1 and CDR2: SGHVS, FNYEAQ. CDR3 size: 15 residues. This receptor was identified in a man aged 30 to 39 in good health. This rearrangement joins TRBV7-6 to TRBJ2-5, with 9 nucleotides matching TRBD1. The DNA end is a closer match to TRBJ2-7, so the J assignment may be wrong. The specimen was naive CD4+ T cells sorted from blood. This sample's subset: CD45RA+ positively selected. CDR3 coding DNA: TGTGCCAGCAGCTTGGGACAGGGATTCCTCTACGAGCAGTACTTC. Its protein product is CASSLGQGFLYEQYF.